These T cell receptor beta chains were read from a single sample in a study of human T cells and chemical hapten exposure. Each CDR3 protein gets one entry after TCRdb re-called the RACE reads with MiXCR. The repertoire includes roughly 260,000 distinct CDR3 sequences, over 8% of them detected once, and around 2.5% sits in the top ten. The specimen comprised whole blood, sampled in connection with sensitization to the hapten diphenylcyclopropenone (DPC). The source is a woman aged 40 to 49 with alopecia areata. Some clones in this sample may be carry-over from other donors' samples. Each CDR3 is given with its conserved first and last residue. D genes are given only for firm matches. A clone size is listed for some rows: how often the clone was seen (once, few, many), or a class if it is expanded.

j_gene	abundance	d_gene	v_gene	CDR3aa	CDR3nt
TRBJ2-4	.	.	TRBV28	CASSLTGKNIQYF	TGTGCCAGCAGTTTAACGGGAAAAAACATTCAGTACTTC
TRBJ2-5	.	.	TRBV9	CASSVGANPRGTQYF	TGTGCCAGCAGCGTAGGGGCGAACCCAAGGGGGACCCAGTACTTC
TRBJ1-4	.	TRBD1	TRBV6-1	CASSEPWDSWNEKLFF	TGTGCCAGCAGTGAGCCTTGGGACAGTTGGAATGAGAAACTGTTTTTT
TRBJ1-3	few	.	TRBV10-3	CAISAARDFSSGNTIYF	TGTGCCATCAGTGCTGCCCGGGACTTCAGCTCTGGAAACACCATATATTTT
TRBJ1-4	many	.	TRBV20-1	CSARDMGGSLGRLFF	TGCAGTGCTAGAGATATGGGGGGGTCCCTGGGAAGACTGTTTTTT
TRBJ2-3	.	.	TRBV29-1	CSVEEGGAADTQYF	TGCAGCGTTGAAGAAGGGGGGGCTGCAGATACGCAGTATTTT
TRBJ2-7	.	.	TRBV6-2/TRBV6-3	CASTSTGTRYEQYF	TGTGCCAGCACCTCTACAGGGACACGCTACGAGCAGTACTTC
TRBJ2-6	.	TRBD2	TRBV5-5	CASSLVLAASSGANVLTF	TGTGCCAGCAGCTTGGTACTAGCGGCTAGCTCTGGGGCCAACGTCCTGACTTTC
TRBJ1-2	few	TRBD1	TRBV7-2	CASSLRLGTGPNYGYTF	TGTGCCAGCAGCCTTCGTTTAGGGACAGGGCCGAACTATGGCTACACCTTC
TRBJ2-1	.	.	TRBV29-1	CSVEPGERFF	TGCAGCGTTGAACCGGGGGAGCGGTTCTTC
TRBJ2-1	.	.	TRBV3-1	CASSLGARPSYNEQFF	TGTGCCAGCAGTCTGGGGGCAAGGCCCTCCTACAATGAGCAGTTCTTC
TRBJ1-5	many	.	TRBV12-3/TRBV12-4	CASTGGNSNQPQHF	TGTGCCAGCACGGGGGGCAATAGCAATCAGCCCCAGCATTTT
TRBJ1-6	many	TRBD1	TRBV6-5	CASRAPGQGNSPLHF	TGTGCCAGCAGGGCCCCGGGACAGGGGAATTCACCCCTCCACTTT
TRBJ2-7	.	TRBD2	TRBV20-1	CSARDQSGRAWYEQYF	TGCAGTGCTAGAGATCAGAGCGGGAGGGCCTGGTACGAGCAGTACTTC
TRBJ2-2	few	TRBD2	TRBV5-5	CASSAGGTGELFF	TGTGCCAGCAGCGCGGGGGGAACCGGGGAGCTGTTTTTT
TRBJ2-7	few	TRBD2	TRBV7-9	CASSSSGLAGDLRYF	TGTGCCAGCAGCTCAAGTGGACTAGCGGGGGATCTGCGGTACTTC
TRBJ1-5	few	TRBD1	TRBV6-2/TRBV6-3	CASSALDRNQPQHF	TGTGCCAGCAGTGCTCTGGACAGGAATCAGCCCCAGCATTTT
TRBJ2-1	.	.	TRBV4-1	CASSQGLLGPYKEQFF	TGCGCCAGCAGCCAAGGGCTCCTCGGCCCCTACAAAGAGCAGTTCTTC
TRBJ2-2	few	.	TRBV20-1	CSARGDMWSGELFF	TGCAGTGCTAGGGGTGACATGTGGAGCGGGGAGCTGTTTTTT
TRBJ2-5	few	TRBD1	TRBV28	CASSPSDRDVETQYF	TGTGCCAGCAGTCCGTCGGACAGGGATGTAGAAACCCAGTACTTC
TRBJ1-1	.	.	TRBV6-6	CASSYLGRGNTEAFF	TGTGCCAGCAGTTACTTGGGGCGGGGGAACACTGAAGCTTTCTTT
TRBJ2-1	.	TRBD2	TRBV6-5	CASNPTSGRGQFF	TGTGCCAGCAATCCTACGAGCGGGAGGGGGCAGTTCTTC
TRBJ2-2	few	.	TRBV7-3	CASSLSADRNTGELFF	TGTGCCAGCAGCTTGAGCGCGGACCGGAACACCGGGGAGCTGTTTTTT
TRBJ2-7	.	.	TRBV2	CASSKGAGVYEQYF	TGTGCCAGCAGCAAGGGTGCGGGTGTCTACGAGCAGTACTTC
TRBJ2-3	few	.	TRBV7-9	CASSTDPRFLTDTQYF	TGTGCCAGCAGCACCGACCCCCGATTCTTAACAGATACGCAGTATTTT
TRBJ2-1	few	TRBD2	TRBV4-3	CASSQGPRGASGKPNEQFF	TGCGCCAGCAGCCAAGGCCCCAGGGGAGCTAGCGGGAAACCCAATGAGCAGTTCTTC
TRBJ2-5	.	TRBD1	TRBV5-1	CASRGRTGIQETQYF	TGCGCCAGCAGGGGTCGGACAGGGATCCAAGAGACCCAGTACTTC
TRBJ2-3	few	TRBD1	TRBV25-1	CASTPTGGAVDTQYF	TGTGCCAGCACACCGACAGGGGGCGCGGTAGATACGCAGTATTTT
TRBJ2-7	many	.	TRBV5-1	CATAPQGGKYEQYF	TGCGCCACCGCGCCACAGGGAGGCAAGTACGAGCAGTACTTC
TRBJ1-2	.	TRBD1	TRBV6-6	CASLKGQTNYGYTF	TGTGCCAGTCTGAAGGGACAGACTAACTATGGCTACACCTTC
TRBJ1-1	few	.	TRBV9	CASSVANMNTEAFF	TGTGCCAGCAGCGTAGCGAACATGAACACTGAAGCTTTCTTT
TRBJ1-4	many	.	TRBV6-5	CASSYFAGGNEKLFF	TGTGCCAGCAGTTACTTCGCGGGGGGAAATGAAAAACTGTTTTTT
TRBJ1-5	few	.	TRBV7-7	CASSLATGSNQPQHF	TGTGCTAGCAGCTTAGCCACAGGGAGCAATCAGCCCCAGCATTTT
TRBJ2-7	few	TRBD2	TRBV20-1	CSALAGEEQYF	TGCAGTGCCCTAGCGGGAGAAGAGCAGTACTTC
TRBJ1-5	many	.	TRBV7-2	CASSLARGPQHF	TGTGCCAGCAGCTTAGCCAGAGGGCCCCAGCATTTT
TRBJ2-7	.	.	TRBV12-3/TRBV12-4	CASSLDPRDHEQYF	TGTGCCAGCAGTTTAGACCCCAGGGACCACGAGCAGTACTTC
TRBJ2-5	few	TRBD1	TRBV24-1	CATSGGGGETQYF	TGTGCCACCAGTGGAGGGGGCGGCGAGACCCAGTACTTC
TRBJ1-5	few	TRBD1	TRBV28	CATTPDRGLSNQPQHF	TGTGCCACGACCCCAGACAGGGGCCTCAGCAATCAGCCCCAGCATTTT
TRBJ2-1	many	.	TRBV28	CASSPLTGGAGYGINEQFF	TGTGCCAGCAGTCCCCTAACAGGAGGGGCCGGATACGGTATAAATGAGCAGTTCTTC
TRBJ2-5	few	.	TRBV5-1	CASSATGEGETQYF	TGCGCCAGCAGCGCGACAGGGGAGGGCGAGACCCAGTACTTC
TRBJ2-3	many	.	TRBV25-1	CASSEARLTSDTQYF	TGTGCCAGCAGTGAAGCTCGACTGACCTCAGATACGCAGTATTTT
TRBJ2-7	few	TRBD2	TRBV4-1	CASSGTGLDASYEQYF	TGCGCCAGCAGCGGAACGGGACTAGATGCTTCCTACGAGCAGTACTTC
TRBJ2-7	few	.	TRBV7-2	CASSSTRLGYEQYF	TGTGCCAGCAGCTCCACTAGATTGGGGTACGAGCAGTACTTC
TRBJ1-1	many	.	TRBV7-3	CASSVGSNTEAFF	TGTGCCAGCAGCGTCGGCTCGAACACTGAAGCTTTCTTT
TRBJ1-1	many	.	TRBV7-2	CASSLDREWTEAFF	TGTGCCAGCAGCTTAGACAGGGAATGGACTGAAGCTTTCTTT
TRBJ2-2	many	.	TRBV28	CASSPGLFNTGELFF	TGTGCCAGCAGTCCTGGACTGTTTAACACCGGGGAGCTGTTTTTT
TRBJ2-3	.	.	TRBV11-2	CASSLIPGDTQYF	TGTGCCAGCAGCTTAATCCCTGGAGATACGCAGTATTTT
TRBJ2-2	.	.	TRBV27	CASKFSLPGRVGTGELFF	TGTGCCAGCAAGTTTTCCCTGCCTGGGCGGGTAGGGACCGGGGAGCTGTTTTTT
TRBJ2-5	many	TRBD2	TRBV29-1	CSSSFGEGETQYF	TGCAGCTCCTCCTTTGGGGAGGGCGAGACCCAGTACTTC
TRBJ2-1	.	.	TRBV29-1	CSVIGYEQFF	TGCAGCGTTATTGGGTATGAGCAGTTCTTC
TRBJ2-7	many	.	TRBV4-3	CASSQDLATLVYEQYF	TGCGCCAGCAGCCAAGATTTGGCGACCTTAGTCTACGAGCAGTACTTC
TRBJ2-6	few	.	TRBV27	CASSFVNSGANVLTF	TGTGCCAGCAGTTTTGTGAACTCTGGGGCCAACGTCCTGACTTTC
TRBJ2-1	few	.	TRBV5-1	CASSSVAPRPYNEQFF	TGCGCCAGCAGCTCGGTAGCCCCCAGACCCTACAATGAGCAGTTCTTC
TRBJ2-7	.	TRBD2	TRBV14	CASSPYLAGVDEQYF	TGTGCCAGCAGCCCCTATCTAGCGGGAGTCGACGAGCAGTACTTC
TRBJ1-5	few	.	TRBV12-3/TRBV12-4	CASSWLGGGNQPQHF	TGTGCCAGCAGTTGGTTGGGTGGAGGCAATCAGCCCCAGCATTTT